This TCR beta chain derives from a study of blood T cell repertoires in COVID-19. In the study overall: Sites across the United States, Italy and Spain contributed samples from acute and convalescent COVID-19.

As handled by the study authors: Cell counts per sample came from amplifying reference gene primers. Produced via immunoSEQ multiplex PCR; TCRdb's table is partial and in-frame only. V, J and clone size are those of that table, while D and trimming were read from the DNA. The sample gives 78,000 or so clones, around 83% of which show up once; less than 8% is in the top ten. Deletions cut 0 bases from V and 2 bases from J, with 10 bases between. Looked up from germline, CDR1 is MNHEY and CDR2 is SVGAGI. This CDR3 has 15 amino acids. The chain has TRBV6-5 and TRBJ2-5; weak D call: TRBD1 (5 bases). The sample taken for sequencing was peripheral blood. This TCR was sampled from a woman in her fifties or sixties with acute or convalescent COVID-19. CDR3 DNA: TGTGCCAGCAGTTACTCGTGGACAAATCAAGAGACCCAGTACTTC. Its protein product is CASSYSWTNQETQYF.